The clone carrying this TCR beta chain was seen ten or more times. The target antigen is unknown. These data belong to a study of identical twins. Study-wide results and caveats: Insertions were reduced in abundant cord blood beta clonotypes but not in memory repertoires.

Every donor was a healthy Caucasian. TCRdb re-analysed the 5' RACE reads in MiXCR, keeping a single row per CDR3 protein. The sample includes roughly 690,000 distinct CDR3 sequences, roughly 20% of them seen just once. V was cut by 6 bases and J by 4 bases, with 14 bases left in between. Germline V gives CDR1 SQVTM, CDR2 ANQGSEA. The CDR3 consists of 13 residues. These same records also appear under a second study, on T cells expressing NK-cell markers. From that paper: Sorting in several experiments was restricted by an anti-gamma-delta TCR antibody to alpha-beta TCR T cells.

Source material: PBMCs. The sequence came from a woman between 18 and 30 years old in good health. V is TRBV29-1 and J is TRBJ2-3, with a possible D match to TRBD2 (5 bases). The CDR3 loop reads CSVDYPGADTQYF. As DNA, the CDR3 is TGCAGCGTAGACTACCCCGGCGCAGATACGCAGTATTTT.